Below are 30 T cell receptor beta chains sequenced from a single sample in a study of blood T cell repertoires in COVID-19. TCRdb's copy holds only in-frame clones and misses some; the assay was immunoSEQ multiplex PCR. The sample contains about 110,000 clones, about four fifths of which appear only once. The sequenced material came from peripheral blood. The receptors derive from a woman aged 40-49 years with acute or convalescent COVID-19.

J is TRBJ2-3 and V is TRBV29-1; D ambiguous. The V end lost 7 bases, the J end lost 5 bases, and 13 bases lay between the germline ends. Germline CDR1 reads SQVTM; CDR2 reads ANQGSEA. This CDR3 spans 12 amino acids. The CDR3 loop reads CSEWRIGDTQYF. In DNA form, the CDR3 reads TGCAGCGAGTGGCGGATCGGAGATACGCAGTATTTT.

The CDR3 here is CASSQDWNSPLHF. In DNA form, the CDR3 reads TGTGCCAGCAGTCAGGACTGGAATTCACCCCTCCACTTT. The gene calls are TRBV12-3 or TRBV12-4 and TRBJ1-6; D remains ambiguous. The V end lost 5 bases, the J end lost 7 bases, and 9 bases lay between the germline ends. CDR3 length equals 13 residues.

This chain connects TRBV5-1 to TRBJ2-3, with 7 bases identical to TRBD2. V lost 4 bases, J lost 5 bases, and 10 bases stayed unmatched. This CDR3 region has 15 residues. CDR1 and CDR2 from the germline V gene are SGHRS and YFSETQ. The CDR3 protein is CASSRVSGTRDTQYF. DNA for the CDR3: TGCGCCAGCAGCCGAGTCAGCGGGACTCGAGATACGCAGTATTTT. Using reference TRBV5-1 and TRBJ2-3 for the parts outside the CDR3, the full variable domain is KAGVTQTPRYLIKTRGQQVTLSCSPISGHRSVSWYQQTPGQGLQFLFEYFSETQRNKGNFPGRFSGRQFSNSRSEMNVSTLELGDSALYLCASSRVSGTRDTQYFGPGTRLTVL.

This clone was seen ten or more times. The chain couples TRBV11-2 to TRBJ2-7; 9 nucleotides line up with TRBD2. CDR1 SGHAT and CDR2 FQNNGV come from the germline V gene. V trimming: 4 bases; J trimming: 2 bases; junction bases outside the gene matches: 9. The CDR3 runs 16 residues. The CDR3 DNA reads TGTGCCAGCAGCTCCCGGGGAGGCGGGGGGGCCTACGAGCAGTACTTC. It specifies CASSSRGGGGAYEQYF. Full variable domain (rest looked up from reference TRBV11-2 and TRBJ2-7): EAGVAQSPRYKIIEKRQSVAFWCNPISGHATLYWYQQILGQGPKLLIQFQNNGVVDDSQLPKDRFSAERLKGVDSTLKIQPAKLEDSAVYLCASSSRGGGGAYEQYFGPGTRLTVT.

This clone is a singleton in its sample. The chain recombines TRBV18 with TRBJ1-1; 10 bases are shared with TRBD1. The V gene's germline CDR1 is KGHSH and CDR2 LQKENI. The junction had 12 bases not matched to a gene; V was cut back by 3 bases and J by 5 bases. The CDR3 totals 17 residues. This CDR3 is CASSPLQGQGMGTEAFF. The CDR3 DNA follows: TGTGCCAGCTCACCGCTACAGGGACAGGGGATGGGGACTGAAGCTTTCTTT.

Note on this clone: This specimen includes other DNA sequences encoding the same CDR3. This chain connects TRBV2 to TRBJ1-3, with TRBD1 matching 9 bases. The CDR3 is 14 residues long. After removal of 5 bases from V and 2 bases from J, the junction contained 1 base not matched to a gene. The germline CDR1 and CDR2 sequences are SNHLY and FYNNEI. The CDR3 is CASSRDRAGNTIYF. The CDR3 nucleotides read TGTGCCAGCAGTAGGGACAGGGCTGGAAACACCATATATTTT.

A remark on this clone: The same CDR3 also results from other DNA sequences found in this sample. The CDR3 DNA reads TGCGCCAGCAGCTTAACGGGAACCCCAAACACTGAAGCTTTCTTT. This encodes CASSLTGTPNTEAFF. V is TRBV5-1 and J is TRBJ1-1; D call uncertain. Germline CDR1 and CDR2: SGHRS and YFSETQ. Trimming removed 2 bases at V and 2 bases at J, with 13 bases between. The CDR3 length is 15 residues. Combining the CDR3 with reference TRBV5-1 and TRBJ1-1 gives the whole variable domain KAGVTQTPRYLIKTRGQQVTLSCSPISGHRSVSWYQQTPGQGLQFLFEYFSETQRNKGNFPGRFSGRQFSNSRSEMNVSTLELGDSALYLCASSLTGTPNTEAFFGQGTRLTVV.

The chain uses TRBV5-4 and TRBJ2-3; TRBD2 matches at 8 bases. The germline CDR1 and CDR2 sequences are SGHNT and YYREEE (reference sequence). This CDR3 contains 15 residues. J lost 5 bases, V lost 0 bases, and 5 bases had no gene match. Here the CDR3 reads CASSLVRGGRDTQYF. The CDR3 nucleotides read TGTGCCAGCAGCTTGGTTCGGGGGGGCCGAGATACGCAGTATTTT.

CDR3 nucleotides: TGTGCCTGGAGTGCAGGAGGTGCCAATTCACCCCTCCACTTT. It specifies CAWSAGGANSPLHF. The chain has TRBV30 and TRBJ1-6; D is undetermined. Germline values: CDR1 GTSNPN, CDR2 SVGIG (reference sequence). The ends were cut back, 1 base at V and 7 bases at J, with 11 bases in the middle. The CDR3 runs 14 residues.

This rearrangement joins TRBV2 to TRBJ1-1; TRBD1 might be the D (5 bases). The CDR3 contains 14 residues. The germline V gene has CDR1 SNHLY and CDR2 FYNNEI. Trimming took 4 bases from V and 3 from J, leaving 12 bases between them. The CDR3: CASSGQGGDTEAFF. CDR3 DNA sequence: TGTGCCAGCAGTGGGCAGGGAGGGGACACTGAAGCTTTCTTT.

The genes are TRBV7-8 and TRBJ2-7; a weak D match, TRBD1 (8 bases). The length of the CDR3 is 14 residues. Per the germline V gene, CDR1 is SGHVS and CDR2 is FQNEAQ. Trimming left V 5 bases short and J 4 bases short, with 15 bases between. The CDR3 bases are TGTGCCAGCAGCCGAGCGGGACAGGAGTACGAGCAGTACTTC. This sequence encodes CASSRAGQEYEQYF.

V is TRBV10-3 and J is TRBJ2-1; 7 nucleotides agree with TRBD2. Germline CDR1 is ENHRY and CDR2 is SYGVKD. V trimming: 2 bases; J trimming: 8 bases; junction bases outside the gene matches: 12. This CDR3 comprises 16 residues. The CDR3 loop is CAISEVGLDWSHEQFF. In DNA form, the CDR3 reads TGTGCCATCAGTGAGGTTGGACTAGACTGGTCGCATGAGCAGTTCTTC.

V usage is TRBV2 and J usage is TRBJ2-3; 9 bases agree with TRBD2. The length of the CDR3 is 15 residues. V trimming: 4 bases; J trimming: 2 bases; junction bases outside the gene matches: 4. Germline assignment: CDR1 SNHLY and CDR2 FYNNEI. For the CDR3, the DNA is TGTGCCAGCAGTGGTGGGACTAGCAACACAGATACGCAGTATTTT. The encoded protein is CASSGGTSNTDTQYF.

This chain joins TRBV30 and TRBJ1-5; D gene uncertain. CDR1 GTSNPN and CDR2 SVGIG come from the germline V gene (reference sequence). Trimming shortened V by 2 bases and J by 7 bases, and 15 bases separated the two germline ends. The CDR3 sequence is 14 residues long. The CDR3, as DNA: TGTGCCTGGAGTCCGAGCCCCAATACCCAGCCCCAGCATTTT. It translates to CAWSPSPNTQPQHF.

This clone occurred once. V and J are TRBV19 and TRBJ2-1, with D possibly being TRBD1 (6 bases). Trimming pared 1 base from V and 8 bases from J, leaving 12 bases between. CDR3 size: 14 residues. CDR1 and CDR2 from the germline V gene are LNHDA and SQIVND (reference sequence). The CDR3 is CASSIAPHRDEQFF. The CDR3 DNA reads TGTGCCAGTAGTATAGCCCCCCACAGGGATGAGCAGTTCTTC.

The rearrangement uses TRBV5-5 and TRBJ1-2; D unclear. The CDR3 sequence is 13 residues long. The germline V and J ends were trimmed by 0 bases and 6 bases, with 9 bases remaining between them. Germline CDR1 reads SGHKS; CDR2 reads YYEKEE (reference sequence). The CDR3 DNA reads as TGTGCCAGCAGCTTGGTGGGGAGCGATGGCTACACCTTC. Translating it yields CASSLVGSDGYTF.

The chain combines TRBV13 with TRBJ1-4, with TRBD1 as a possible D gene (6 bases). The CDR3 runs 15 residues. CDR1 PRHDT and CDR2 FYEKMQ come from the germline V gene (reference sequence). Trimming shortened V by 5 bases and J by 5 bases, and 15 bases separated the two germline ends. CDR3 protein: CASSPSGTFNEKLFF. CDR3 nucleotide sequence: TGTGCCAGCAGCCCGAGCGGGACATTCAATGAAAAACTGTTTTTT. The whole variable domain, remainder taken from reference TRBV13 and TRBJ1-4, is AAGVIQSPRHLIKEKRETATLKCYPIPRHDTVYWYQQGPGQDPQFLISFYEKMQSDKGSIPDRFSAQQFSDYHSELNMSSLELGDSALYFCASSPSGTFNEKLFFGSGTQLSVL.

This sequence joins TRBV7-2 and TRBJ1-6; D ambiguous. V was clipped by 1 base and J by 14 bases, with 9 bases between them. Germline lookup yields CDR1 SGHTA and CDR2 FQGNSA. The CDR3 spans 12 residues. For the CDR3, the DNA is TGTGCCAGCAGCTTAGAGAGGGTCACCCTCCACTTT. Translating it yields CASSLERVTLHF.

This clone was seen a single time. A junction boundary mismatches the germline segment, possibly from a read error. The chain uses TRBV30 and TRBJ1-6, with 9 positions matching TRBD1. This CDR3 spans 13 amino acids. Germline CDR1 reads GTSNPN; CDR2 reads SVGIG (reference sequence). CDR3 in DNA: TGTGCCGGGAGGGGGACAGGGAATTCACCCCTCCACTTT. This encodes CAGRGTGNSPLHF.

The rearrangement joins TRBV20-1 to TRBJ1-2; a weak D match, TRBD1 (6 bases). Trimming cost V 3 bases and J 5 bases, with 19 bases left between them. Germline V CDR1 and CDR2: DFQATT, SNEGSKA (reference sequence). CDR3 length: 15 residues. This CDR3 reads CSASYIALGGYGYTF. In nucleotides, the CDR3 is TGCAGTGCTAGTTACATAGCGTTAGGGGGTTATGGCTACACCTTC.

CDR3: CASSPVGDVSYEQYF. CDR3 DNA sequence: TGTGCCAGCTCACCAGTAGGGGATGTCTCCTACGAGCAGTACTTC. The chain couples TRBV18 to TRBJ2-7, with D perhaps TRBD1 (5 bases). This CDR3 contains 15 residues. The germline CDR1 and CDR2 sequences are KGHSH and LQKENI. Trimming took 2 bases from V and 0 from J, leaving 11 bases between them.

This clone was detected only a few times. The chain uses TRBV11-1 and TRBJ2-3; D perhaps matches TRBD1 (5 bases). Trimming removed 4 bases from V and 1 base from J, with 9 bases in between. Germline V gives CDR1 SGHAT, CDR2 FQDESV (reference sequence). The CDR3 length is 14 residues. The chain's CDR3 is CASSSRVGTDTQYF. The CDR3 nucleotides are TGTGCCAGCAGCTCCAGGGTTGGCACAGATACGCAGTATTTT.

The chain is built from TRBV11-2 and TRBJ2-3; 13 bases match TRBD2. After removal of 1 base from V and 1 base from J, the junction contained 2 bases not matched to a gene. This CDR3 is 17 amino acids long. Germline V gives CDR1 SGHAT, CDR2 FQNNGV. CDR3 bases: TGTGCCAGCAGCTTAGGACTAGCGGGGGGAGGCACAGATACGCAGTATTTT. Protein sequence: CASSLGLAGGGTDTQYF.

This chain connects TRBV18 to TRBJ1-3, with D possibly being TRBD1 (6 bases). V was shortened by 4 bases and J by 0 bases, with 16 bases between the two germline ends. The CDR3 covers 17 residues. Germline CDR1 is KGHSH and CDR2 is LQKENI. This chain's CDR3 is CASSHSDSPGSGNTIYF. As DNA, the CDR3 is TGTGCCAGCTCACACTCGGACAGTCCCGGCTCTGGAAACACCATATATTTT.

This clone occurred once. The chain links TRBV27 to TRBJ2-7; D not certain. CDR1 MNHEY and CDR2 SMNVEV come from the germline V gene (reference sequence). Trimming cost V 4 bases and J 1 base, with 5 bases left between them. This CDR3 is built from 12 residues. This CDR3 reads CASSSASYEQYF. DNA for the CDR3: TGTGCCAGCAGTTCTGCGTCCTACGAGCAGTACTTC.

The CDR3 loop reads CASSRRGSGGPNTGELFF. CDR3 nucleotide sequence: TGTGCCAGCAGCCGAAGGGGTAGCGGGGGGCCGAACACCGGGGAGCTGTTTTTT. This chain connects TRBV11-2 to TRBJ2-2; the match to TRBD2 covers 10 bases. With V trimmed by 5 bases and J by 0 bases, 9 bases remained unmatched. Per germline, CDR1 SGHAT and CDR2 FQNNGV. The CDR3 length is 18 residues.

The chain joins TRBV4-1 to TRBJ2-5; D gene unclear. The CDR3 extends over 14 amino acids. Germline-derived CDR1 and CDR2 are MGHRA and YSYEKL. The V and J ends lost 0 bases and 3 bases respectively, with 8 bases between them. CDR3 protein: CASSQDQRKETQYF. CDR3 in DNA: TGCGCCAGCAGCCAAGATCAGAGGAAAGAGACCCAGTACTTC.

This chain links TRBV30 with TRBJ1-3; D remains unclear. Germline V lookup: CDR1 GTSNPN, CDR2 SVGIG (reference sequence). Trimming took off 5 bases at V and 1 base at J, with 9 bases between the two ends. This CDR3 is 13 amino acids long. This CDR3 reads CAWFYGSGNTIYF. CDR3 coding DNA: TGTGCCTGGTTTTACGGGTCTGGAAACACCATATATTTT.

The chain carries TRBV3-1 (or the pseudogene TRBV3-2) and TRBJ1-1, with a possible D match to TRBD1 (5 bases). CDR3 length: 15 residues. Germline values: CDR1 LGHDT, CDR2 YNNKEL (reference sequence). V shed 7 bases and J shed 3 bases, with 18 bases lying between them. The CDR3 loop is CASTYRRGMYTEAFF. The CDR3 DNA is TGTGCCAGCACCTACCGAAGGGGCATGTACACTGAAGCTTTCTTT.

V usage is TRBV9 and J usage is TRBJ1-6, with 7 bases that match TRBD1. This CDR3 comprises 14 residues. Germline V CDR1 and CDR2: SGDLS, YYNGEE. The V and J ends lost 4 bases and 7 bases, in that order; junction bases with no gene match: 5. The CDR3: CASSIRDRNSPLHF. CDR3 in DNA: TGTGCCAGCAGCATCCGGGACAGAAATTCACCCCTCCACTTT. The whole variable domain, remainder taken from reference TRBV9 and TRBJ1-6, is DSGVTQTPKHLITATGQRVTLRCSPRSGDLSVYWYQQSLDQGLQFLIQYYNGEERAKGNILERFSAQQFPDLHSELNLSSLELGDSALYFCASSIRDRNSPLHFGNGTRLTVT.